These T cell receptor beta chains were read from a single sample in a study of cytomegalovirus exposure and HLA in healthy donors. Only in-frame clones appear in the TCRdb table, and some are missing; sequencing was by immunoSEQ multiplex PCR. The sample shows some 150,000 clones, about four fifths of them seen only once. Sequencing was done on a sample of PBMCs. These receptors came from a male donor in good health and CMV-seronegative. Each CDR3 is given with its conserved first and last residue. A D gene is named only where the DNA matches it firmly. Clone size, where shown, is once, few, many, or a class for clones that have expanded.

>TRBJ2-7|TRBD1|TRBV12-5|-
TGTGCTAGTGGTTTCCCCGGGACAGGTTACGAGCAGTACTTC
CASGFPGTGYEQYF
>TRBJ1-2|TRBD1|TRBV5-1|-
TGCGCCATCCCACAGGGGGCACCGGCTAGGGGCTACACCTTC
CAIPQGAPARGYTF
>TRBJ1-2|-|TRBV5-1|-
TGCGCCAGCAGCCCCCTCCCCGCGGGGAGCTATGGCTACACCTTC
CASSPLPAGSYGYTF
>TRBJ1-3|-|TRBV18|-
TGTGCCAGCTCACCTGGACAGATCTCTGGAAACACCATATATTTT
CASSPGQISGNTIYF
>TRBJ2-7|TRBD1|TRBV27|once
TGTGCCAGCAGTTTAACACAGGGGATATCATACGAGCAGTACTTC
CASSLTQGISYEQYF
>TRBJ2-4|TRBD1|TRBV27|-
TGTGCCAGCAGAACCGGGACAGGGAGAAACATTCAGTACTTC
CASRTGTGRNIQYF
>TRBJ1-1|-|TRBV27|-
TGTGCCAGCAGTTTCGCAGCGGGTGATCGCACTGAAGCTTTCTTT
CASSFAAGDRTEAFF
>TRBJ2-5|-|TRBV29-1|few
TGCAGCATTGAAGATCAATTAACAGGCATACAAGAGACCCAGTACTTC
CSIEDQLTGIQETQYF
>TRBJ1-1|-|TRBV30|-
TGTGCCAGCCCCCTTGGGCGCACTGAAGCTTTCTTT
CASPLGRTEAFF
>TRBJ2-3|TRBD2|TRBV6-5|-
TGTGCCAGCAGTCCACTAGCGGGGGGCGCCAGGGCATATTTT
CASSPLAGGARAYF
>TRBJ2-2|-|TRBV6-4|-
TGTGCCAGCAGCCAACTGGCGGGACGCACCGGGGAGCTGTTTTTT
CASSQLAGRTGELFF
>TRBJ2-1|-|TRBV7-6|-
TGTGCCAGCAGTTCGACAGGAAACTACAATGAGCAGTTCTTC
CASSSTGNYNEQFF
>TRBJ2-3|-|TRBV11-2|-
TGTGCCAGCAGCTCCCGCGGGGATACGCAGTATTTT
CASSSRGDTQYF
>TRBJ1-2|TRBD1|TRBV30|-
TGTGCCTGGAGTGTGGACAGGGCCTATGGCTACACCTTC
CAWSVDRAYGYTF
>TRBJ2-7|TRBD1|TRBV5-4|few
TGTGCCAGCAGCCCCGGACAGGGGAACTACGAGCAGTACTTC
CASSPGQGNYEQYF
>TRBJ1-2|TRBD1|TRBV7-8|-
TGTGCCAGCAGCCAAACAGGGGTCTATGGCTACACCTTC
CASSQTGVYGYTF
>TRBJ1-5|TRBD1|TRBV6-6|-
TGTGCCAGCCTGGACAGGGCGGCAAGCAATCAGCCCCAGCATTTT
CASLDRAASNQPQHF
>TRBJ2-7|-|TRBV18|once
TGTGCCAGCTCACCAGGGGGGGGCGACGAGCAGTACTTC
CASSPGGGDEQYF
>TRBJ1-5|-|TRBV7-2|-
TGTGCCAGCAGCTTAAGGGCAGGGGAAAATCAGCCCCAGCATTTT
CASSLRAGENQPQHF
>TRBJ2-7|TRBD2|TRBV2|once
TGTGCCAGCAGTGATTCAGGACTAGCGGACTCCTACGAGCAGTACTTC
CASSDSGLADSYEQYF
>TRBJ2-5|TRBD2|TRBV30|-
TGTGCCTGGATGGGGGGGGTAGGCCAAGAGACCCAGTACTTC
CAWMGGVGQETQYF
>TRBJ2-7|TRBD1|TRBV19|-
TGTGCCAGTAGTATGACAGGGGGCAAAGACGAGCAGTACTTC
CASSMTGGKDEQYF
>TRBJ1-2|-|TRBV11-2|-
TGTGCCAGCAGCTCCCCGGCGGTGGGTGCTAACTATGGCTACACCTTC
CASSSPAVGANYGYTF
>TRBJ1-1|-|TRBV6-5|-
TGTGCCAGCAGTTCACAGGGTAGCGAAGCTTTCTTT
CASSSQGSEAFF
>TRBJ1-1|TRBD1|TRBV7-9|-
TGTTCCAGCAGCTTATCGGACAGGGCTGAAGCTTTCTTT
CSSSLSDRAEAFF
>TRBJ2-7|-|TRBV10-3|-
TGTGCCATCAGTGAGCAGAGGGAGGCCTACGAGCAGTACTTC
CAISEQREAYEQYF
>TRBJ1-4|TRBD1|TRBV5-1|-
TGCGCCAGCAGCTTGGCAGGGGGCGATGAAAAACTGTTTTTT
CASSLAGGDEKLFF
>TRBJ1-1|TRBD1|TRBV7-8|-
TGTGCCAGCAGCCCGACAGGGTTGGCTGAAGCTTTCTTT
CASSPTGLAEAFF
>TRBJ2-1|-|TRBV9|-
TGTGCCAGCAGCGTAGGGGGCAGGACCTACAATGAGCAGTTCTTC
CASSVGGRTYNEQFF
>TRBJ2-1|TRBD2|TRBV4-2|few
TGTGCCAGCAGCCAAGATAATAGCGGGGGGTCGTATGAGCAGTTCTTC
CASSQDNSGGSYEQFF
>TRBJ2-7|-|TRBV6-5|-
TGTGCCAGCAGCCGCGGGACCCCAAACTCCTACGAGCAGTACTTC
CASSRGTPNSYEQYF
>TRBJ1-1|TRBD1|TRBV6-6|few
TGTGCCAGCAGTGAGACAGGGGGCCGGGTGGTTTTCTTT
CASSETGGRVVFF
>TRBJ2-1|-|TRBV5-5|-
TGTGCCAGCAGCTTCAGCAATGAGCAGTTCTTC
CASSFSNEQFF
>TRBJ1-5|TRBD1|TRBV30|-
TGTGCCTGGAGTGCGACAGGGGCGTACAATCAGCCCCAGCATTTT
CAWSATGAYNQPQHF
>TRBJ1-4|-|TRBV5-1|-
TGCGCCAGCAGCTTGGGAGTGAGCGGTACAGGGAATGAAAAACTGTTTTTT
CASSLGVSGTGNEKLFF
>TRBJ1-2|TRBD1|TRBV5-6|-
TGTGCCAGCAGCTCCCAGACAGGGAGTAAGGAGGGCTACACCTTC
CASSSQTGSKEGYTF
>TRBJ2-7|-|TRBV27|-
TGTGCCAGCAGTTCAATTAGCTCCTACGAGCAGTACTTC
CASSSISSYEQYF
>TRBJ2-3|-|TRBV14|-
TGTGCCAGCAGCCAAGATGCACTTCTCCTTCGCACAGATACGCAGTATTTT
CASSQDALLLRTDTQYF
>TRBJ1-1|-|TRBV29-1|-
TGCAGCGTTGGAAAGCCGATGAACACTGAAGCTTTCTTT
CSVGKPMNTEAFF
>TRBJ2-7|TRBD1|TRBV4-2|-
TGTGCCAGCAGCCGACCAGGGACAGGGGAGTACGAGCAGTACTTC
CASSRPGTGEYEQYF
>TRBJ1-2|TRBD1|TRBV27|-
TGTGCCAGCAGTTCCTACGGACAGGCTGCCCGCAACTATGGCTACACCTTC
CASSSYGQAARNYGYTF
>TRBJ2-7|TRBD1|TRBV5-1|-
TGCGCCAGCAGCTTAGGGGGCCCCTACGAGCAGTACTTC
CASSLGGPYEQYF
>TRBJ2-6|TRBD1|TRBV7-2|-
TGTGCCAGCAGTCGACAGGGGAGTGTTTTGGCCAACGTCCTGACTTTC
CASSRQGSVLANVLTF
>TRBJ2-7|TRBD2|TRBV29-1|once
TGCAGCGTTGAGGGCCTAAGGAGCGGGGGGGCCTACGAGCAGTACTTC
CSVEGLRSGGAYEQYF
>TRBJ2-7|-|TRBV6-5|-
TGTGCCAGCAGTTCCCTCAGGGGATACACCTACGAGCAGTACTTC
CASSSLRGYTYEQYF
>TRBJ2-2|-|TRBV5-6|-
TGTGCCAGCAGCTTGGTAAGACTGGACACCGGGGAGCTGTTTTTT
CASSLVRLDTGELFF
>TRBJ1-1|-|TRBV5-1|-
TGCGCCAGCAGCTTGTTTCCCGTCTTCGACAGGAACCTGGACACTGAAGCTTTCTTT
CASSLFPVFDRNLDTEAFF
>TRBJ1-1|TRBD1|TRBV7-3|-
TGTGCCAGCAGCCAGGGGGACACTGAAGCTTTCTTT
CASSQGDTEAFF
>TRBJ2-7|TRBD1|TRBV30|-
TGTGCCTGGAGTGTGCCGGGACAGGGTGCTCACGAGCAGTACTTC
CAWSVPGQGAHEQYF
>TRBJ2-6|TRBD1|TRBV6-1|-
TGTGCCAGCAGTGACGGAGGACAGGGGAACGACGTCCTGACTTTC
CASSDGGQGNDVLTF
>TRBJ2-1|TRBD2|TRBV5-1|-
TGCGCCAGCAGCGTAGTAGCGGGGGGGCCCCACGAGCAGTTCTTC
CASSVVAGGPHEQFF
>TRBJ1-1|-|TRBV6-6|-
TGTGCCAGCACGATAGTGCTGAACACTGAAGCTTTCTTT
CASTIVLNTEAFF
>TRBJ1-1|-|TRBV30|few
TGTGCCTGGAGCTCATACGGGACACTGATGAACACTGAAGCTTTCTTT
CAWSSYGTLMNTEAFF
>TRBJ2-1|TRBD2|TRBV5-1|-
TGCGCCAGCAGCTTGGGAAGTCCTAGCGGGAGAAATGAGCAGTTCTTC
CASSLGSPSGRNEQFF
>TRBJ1-2|TRBD1|TRBV19|-
TGTGCCAGTACGGCGGGACAGGGGGCATATTACACCTTC
CASTAGQGAYYTF
>TRBJ2-3|TRBD2|TRBV5-1|-
TGCGCCAGCAGCCTCGGGACTAGAACAGATACGCAGTATTTT
CASSLGTRTDTQYF
>TRBJ1-1|-|TRBV7-2|-
TGTGCCAGCAGCATGGCAGGCTTGAACACTGAAGCTTTCTTT
CASSMAGLNTEAFF
>TRBJ1-2|TRBD1|TRBV19|-
TGTGCCAGTACCATAAAAGACAGGGGCGGATACTATGGCTACACCTTC
CASTIKDRGGYYGYTF
>TRBJ1-2|-|TRBV30|-
TGTGCCTGGAGGACAGTCAACTATGGCTACACCTTC
CAWRTVNYGYTF
>TRBJ2-7|TRBD2|TRBV12-5|-
TGTGCTAGTGGCCCCGGACTAGCGGGTTACCCCTACGAGCAGTACTTC
CASGPGLAGYPYEQYF